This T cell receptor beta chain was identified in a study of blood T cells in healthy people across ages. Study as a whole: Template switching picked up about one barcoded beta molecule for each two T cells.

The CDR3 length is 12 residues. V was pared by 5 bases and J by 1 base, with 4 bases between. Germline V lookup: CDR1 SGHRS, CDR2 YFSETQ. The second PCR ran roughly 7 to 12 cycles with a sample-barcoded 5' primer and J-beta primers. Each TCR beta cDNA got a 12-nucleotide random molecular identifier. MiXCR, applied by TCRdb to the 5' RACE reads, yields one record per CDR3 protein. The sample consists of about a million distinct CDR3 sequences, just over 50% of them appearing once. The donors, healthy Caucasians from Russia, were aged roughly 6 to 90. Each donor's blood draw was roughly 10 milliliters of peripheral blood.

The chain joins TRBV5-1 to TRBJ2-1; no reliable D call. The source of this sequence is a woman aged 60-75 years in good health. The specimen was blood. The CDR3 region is CASSISYNEQFF. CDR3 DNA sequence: TGCGCCAGCAGTATTTCCTACAATGAGCAGTTCTTC. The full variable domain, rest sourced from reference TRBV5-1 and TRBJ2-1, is KAGVTQTPRYLIKTRGQQVTLSCSPISGHRSVSWYQQTPGQGLQFLFEYFSETQRNKGNFPGRFSGRQFSNSRSEMNVSTLELGDSALYLCASSISYNEQFFGPGTRLTVL.